The rows below give T cell receptor beta chains drawn from one sample of a study of cytomegalovirus exposure and HLA in healthy donors. Sequenced by immunoSEQ multiplex PCR; TCRdb stores in-frame clones only, minus some. The sample lists approximately 130,000 clones, about 81% occurring once. What was sequenced was PBMCs. Receptor source: a woman aged 40 to 49 in good health and CMV-seropositive. CDR3s include the opening cysteine and the closing phenylalanine or tryptophan. A D gene is named only where the DNA matches it firmly. A row's size may be missing; if present it is once, few, many or a size class.

length	V	D	size	J	DNA	CDR3
14	TRBV7-2	-	-	TRBJ2-7	TGTGCCAGCACGAGGGATGTATTATCCTACGAGCAGTACTTC	CASTRDVLSYEQYF
16	TRBV28	TRBD2	-	TRBJ2-1	TGTGCCAGCAGGGGACTAGCGGGGAACCAATACAATGAGCAGTTCTTC	CASRGLAGNQYNEQFF
16	TRBV6-4	-	once	TRBJ1-5	TGTGCCAGCAGTCCACTTCAGGGCTATAGCAATCAGCCCCAGCATTTT	CASSPLQGYSNQPQHF
15	TRBV6-5	-	-	TRBJ2-5	TGTGCCAGCAGCCGAGCCTGGACATCTCAAGAGACCCAGTACTTC	CASSRAWTSQETQYF
15	TRBV7-2	-	-	TRBJ2-7	TGTGCCAGCAGCTTGATGGCGGACAGAGCGGTCGAGCAGTACTTC	CASSLMADRAVEQYF
14	TRBV6-1	-	-	TRBJ2-5	TGTGCCAGCAGTGTTTCGGGGTACCAAGAGACCCAGTACTTC	CASSVSGYQETQYF
13	TRBV10-3	-	-	TRBJ2-3	TGTGCCACCCGGGACTGGGAAGCAGATACGCAGTATTTT	CATRDWEADTQYF
14	TRBV2	-	-	TRBJ1-5	TGTGCCAGCACCCTGGGCAGCCCAAATCAGCCCCAGCATTTT	CASTLGSPNQPQHF
19	TRBV19	TRBD1	-	TRBJ1-3	TGTGCCAGTAGTGTCAGACAGGGGCCGGCGGACCTCTCTGGAAACACCATATATTTT	CASSVRQGPADLSGNTIYF
16	TRBV19	TRBD1	-	TRBJ1-5	TGTGCCAGTAGTAGTCCCGGGACAGGGTTCAATCAGCCCCAGCATTTT	CASSSPGTGFNQPQHF
12	TRBV5-4	TRBD1	-	TRBJ1-6	TGTGCCAGCAGCTTGCAGGGCGGGACAGCCTTGTTT	CASSLQGGTALF
16	TRBV27	TRBD2	-	TRBJ2-7	TGTGCCAGCAGCACTATAGCGGGGGGGGCTCCCTACGAGCAGTACTTC	CASSTIAGGAPYEQYF
14	TRBV6-4	-	-	TRBJ2-3	TGTGCCAGCAGTGAGAGCGGGAGCACAGATACGCAGTATTTT	CASSESGSTDTQYF
15	TRBV6-1	TRBD2	-	TRBJ2-3	TGTGCCAGCAGTGTCGGACTAGCGGGAGGTGATACGCAGTATTTT	CASSVGLAGGDTQYF
15	TRBV9	TRBD2	-	TRBJ2-1	TGTGCCAGCAGCGTAGCTCTAGCGGGTTACAATGAGCAGTTCTTC	CASSVALAGYNEQFF
16	TRBV7-8	TRBD1	once	TRBJ1-2	TGTGCCAGCAGCCGGTTTTCTACAGGGGGCCCCGATGGCTACACCTTC	CASSRFSTGGPDGYTF
14	TRBV5-4	-	-	TRBJ1-1	TGTGCCAGCAGCCCCGAGACACTGAACACTGAAGCTTTCTTT	CASSPETLNTEAFF
15	TRBV30	TRBD1	-	TRBJ1-6	TGTGCCTGGAGTGTATCCGGGACAGGGGATTCACCCCTCCACTTT	CAWSVSGTGDSPLHF
16	TRBV11-2	-	few	TRBJ2-2	TGTGCCAGCAGCTTAGCGGTTAGCCGGGGAGCCGGGGAGCTGTTTTTT	CASSLAVSRGAGELFF
14	TRBV7-9	TRBD1	-	TRBJ1-1	TGTGCCAGCAGCCCGGGACAGGGGGCCCCTGAAGCTTTCTTT	CASSPGQGAPEAFF
15	TRBV6-5	-	once	TRBJ2-3	TGTGCCAGCAGCATTACTAGGGCTCTTGGAGATACGCAGTATTTT	CASSITRALGDTQYF
14	TRBV6-1	-	-	TRBJ1-2	TGTGCCAGCAGTCGGGACTCAATGGGGTATGGCTACACCTTC	CASSRDSMGYGYTF
14	TRBV27	-	-	TRBJ1-1	TGTGCCAGCAATCTCGGGCAGGGAAACACTGAAGCTTTCTTT	CASNLGQGNTEAFF
18	TRBV9	TRBD2	-	TRBJ2-7	TGTGCCAGCAGCGTGGGGACTAGCGGGAGGGGGAGCTCCTACGAGCAGTACTTC	CASSVGTSGRGSSYEQYF
16	TRBV5-1	-	-	TRBJ1-3	TGCGCCAGCAGTTCGGCTCCGGGGGGCTCTGGAAACACCATATATTTT	CASSSAPGGSGNTIYF
14	TRBV27	-	-	TRBJ1-5	TGTGCCAGCAGTCGAGGGACAAGCAAAAGTATCCAGCATTTT	CASSRGTSKSIQHF
13	TRBV7-9	-	few	TRBJ1-1	TGTGCCAGCAGCGCCCCTGCGGACACTGAAGCTTTCTTT	CASSAPADTEAFF
14	TRBV6-1	TRBD1	-	TRBJ1-4	TGTGCCAGCAGCACTAGACAGGGGAATGAAAAACTGTTTTTT	CASSTRQGNEKLFF
15	TRBV18	TRBD2	-	TRBJ2-1	TGTGCCAGCTCACCATTGGCTAGCGGGAGGGGTGAGCAGTTCTTC	CASSPLASGRGEQFF
14	TRBV19	-	-	TRBJ1-5	TGTGCCACGCAACAGGGTCGGGGCAATCAGCCCCAGCATTTT	CATQQGRGNQPQHF
17	TRBV4-1	TRBD2	few	TRBJ2-5	TGCGCCAGCAGCCAAGAGGGACTAGAGGTGTTCCAAGAGACCCAGTACTTC	CASSQEGLEVFQETQYF
16	TRBV7-9	-	few	TRBJ1-4	TGTGCCAGCAGCGGATGGACAGACCCAACTAATGAAAAACTGTTTTTT	CASSGWTDPTNEKLFF
15	TRBV9	TRBD2	-	TRBJ2-7	TGTGCCAGCAGCGTAGCCGGGACTAGCACCTACGAGCAGTACTTC	CASSVAGTSTYEQYF
14	TRBV19	TRBD1	-	TRBJ1-6	TGTGCCAGTAGCTCCACAGGGGCTAATTCACCCCTCCACTTT	CASSSTGANSPLHF
15	TRBV6-5	TRBD1	-	TRBJ1-4	TGTGCCAGCAGGTCCGGGACAGGGAGTAATGAAAAACTGTTTTTT	CASRSGTGSNEKLFF
15	TRBV6-1	-	-	TRBJ1-3	TGTGCCAGCAGAGACAGTCCGAGCTCTGGAAACACCATATATTTT	CASRDSPSSGNTIYF
15	TRBV19	-	-	TRBJ2-1	TGTGCCAGTAGCCAGGTCGATAGCTCCTACAATGAGCAGTTCTTC	CASSQVDSSYNEQFF
16	TRBV6-4	-	-	TRBJ2-2	TGTGCCAGCAGTGACTCATTCGACACCAGCACCGGGGAGCTGTTTTTT	CASSDSFDTSTGELFF
13	TRBV9	-	-	TRBJ1-1	TGTGCCAGCAGCGTGAAGCCGAACACTGAAGCTTTCTTT	CASSVKPNTEAFF
14	TRBV27	TRBD1	-	TRBJ2-7	TGTGCCAGCAGTCCCCGGGACAGAGAGAGGGAGCAGTACTTC	CASSPRDREREQYF
14	TRBV6-5	-	-	TRBJ1-2	TGTGCCAGCAGTTACTCACCAGGGAACTATGGCTACACCTTC	CASSYSPGNYGYTF
15	TRBV6-5	-	-	TRBJ1-5	TGTGCCAGCGATGTTAGTGCCCTTAGCAATCAGCCCCAGCATTTT	CASDVSALSNQPQHF
16	TRBV14	TRBD1	-	TRBJ1-3	TGTGCCAGCAGCCAAGGCCGTGACAGGGCTGGAAACACCATATATTTT	CASSQGRDRAGNTIYF
15	TRBV5-1	-	-	TRBJ2-5	TGCGCCAGCAGCTTGGGGCAGGTGGGGGGAGAGACCCAGTACTTC	CASSLGQVGGETQYF
18	TRBV25-1	TRBD1	-	TRBJ2-3	TGTGCCAGCAGTATAATTTGGGCAGGGACAGTTAGCACAGATACGCAGTATTTT	CASSIIWAGTVSTDTQYF
14	TRBV29-1	TRBD2	-	TRBJ2-1	TGCAGCCTACTAACCAGCGGGGTTAGGAATGAGCAGTTCTTC	CSLLTSGVRNEQFF
15	TRBV18	TRBD1	-	TRBJ1-5	TGTGCCAGCTCAGTGGGACAGGGGACTAATCAGCCCCAGCATTTT	CASSVGQGTNQPQHF
16	TRBV13	TRBD1	-	TRBJ2-1	TGTGCCAGCAGCTTACAGGACAGGGGACAATACAATGAGCAGTTCTTC	CASSLQDRGQYNEQFF
14	TRBV15	-	few	TRBJ1-5	TGTGCCACCAGCGGGGGGGACGGGCGCCAGCCCCAGCATTTT	CATSGGDGRQPQHF
13	TRBV5-1	TRBD1	-	TRBJ1-1	TGCGCCAGCAGCCCGGACAGGGGGGTTGAAGCTTTCTTT	CASSPDRGVEAFF
14	TRBV14	TRBD1	-	TRBJ2-7	TGTGCCAGCAGCCAAAGACAGGGGTCCTACGAGCAGTACTTC	CASSQRQGSYEQYF
15	TRBV28	-	-	TRBJ1-3	TGTGCCAGCAGTTTCGACGGGGGGGGTGGAAACACCATATATTTT	CASSFDGGGGNTIYF
15	TRBV4-1	TRBD2	-	TRBJ2-7	TGCGCCAGCAGCCATAGGACTAGCGGGAGGGACGAGCAGTACTTC	CASSHRTSGRDEQYF
14	TRBV7-9	-	-	TRBJ1-1	TGTGCCAGCAGCTGGACGGACACGAACACTGAAGCTTTCTTT	CASSWTDTNTEAFF
15	TRBV5-1	TRBD1	-	TRBJ1-3	TGCGCCAGCAGCTGGACCGGGACAGGCGGAAACACCATATATTTT	CASSWTGTGGNTIYF